These 11 T cell receptor beta chains were all obtained from the same sample, sequenced in a study of CD8 T cells in Susac syndrome (dated by TCRdb to about 2019). Libraries were constructed by the immunoSEQ multiplex PCR assay. RNA was extracted with the RNeasy kit and about 0.5 to 1 ug was reverse transcribed using random hexamers. TCRdb itself trimmed the public reads at Q25 with fastp, ran MiXCR and retained productive beta chains. Every entry covers one CDR3 protein and lists the most common genes and DNA from its rows. Within this sample are some 130,000 distinct CDR3 sequences, with approximately 95% of them counted one time only. Together, the top ten hold about 0.18% of the sample. Specimen: CD8+ T cells from PBMCs. All receptors come from a human donor with Susac syndrome.

The rearrangement uses TRBV6-6 and TRBJ2-3; D is ambiguous. Trimming left V 0 bases short and J 4 bases short, with 5 bases between. The CDR3 loop spans 13 amino acids. The germline V gene encodes CDR1 MNHNY and CDR2 SVGAGI (reference sequence). The CDR3 is CASSYSEPDTQYF. The CDR3 DNA sequence: TGTGCCAGCAGTTACTCCGAACCAGATACGCAGTATTTT.

This chain uses TRBV9 with TRBJ2-7, with 7 bases lining up with TRBD2. The CDR3 has 13 amino acids. The V segment lost 0 bases and the J segment 5 bases; nucleotides outside the gene matches: 2. Germline V gene sequence: CDR1 SGDLS, CDR2 YYNGEE. This CDR3 reads CASSVGTRHEQYF. The CDR3 DNA follows: TGTGCCAGCAGCGTAGGGACTAGACACGAGCAGTACTTC.

This chain connects TRBV6-5 to TRBJ2-5; weak D call: TRBD2 (6 bases). Germline-derived CDR1 and CDR2 are MNHEY and SVGAGI. The CDR3 is made up of 16 amino acids. V lost 4 bases to trimming and J lost 5 bases, with 20 bases between them. CDR3 residues: CASSSRGPAGGETQYF. The CDR3 DNA follows: TGTGCCAGCAGTTCGCGCGGACCAGCCGGAGGGGAGACCCAGTACTTC.

The rearrangement joins TRBV7-9 to TRBJ1-2; D remains ambiguous. The germline V and J ends were trimmed by 4 bases and 7 bases, with 7 bases remaining between them. This CDR3 comprises 11 residues. CDR1 is SEHNR, CDR2 FQNEAQ, per germline (reference sequence). The CDR3 DNA follows: TGTGCCAGCAGCTATCAGCCTGGCTACACCTTC. It codes for CASSYQPGYTF.

The chain couples TRBV12-3 or TRBV12-4 to TRBJ2-1; 14 positions match TRBD2. V lost 6 bases and J lost 10; bases outside the gene matches: 8. CDR3 length equals 15 residues. In DNA, the CDR3 is TGTGCCAGCAGGGGAGGGACTAGCGGGAGTGGGGAGCAGTTCTTC. As protein: CASRGGTSGSGEQFF.

The count of this clonotype is one. This sequence joins TRBV5-6 and TRBJ2-1, with 9 bases fitting TRBD2. V shed 1 base and J 8 bases; nucleotides not matched to a gene: 16. The CDR3 length is 18 residues. Germline-derived CDR1 and CDR2 are SGHDT and YYEEEE. CDR3 sequence: CASSLSGLAGYLPHEQFF. As DNA, the CDR3 is TGTGCCAGCAGCTTGTCGGGGCTAGCGGGATACCTGCCGCATGAGCAGTTCTTC.

V usage is TRBV4-1 and J usage is TRBJ1-5; a possible D gene is TRBD1 (5 bases). The CDR3 spans 15 residues. V was pared by 4 bases and J by 3 bases, with 13 bases between. CDR1 is MGHRA and CDR2 is YSYEKL in the germline V gene. Here the CDR3 reads CASSLWDEYNQPQHF. In nucleotides, the CDR3 is TGCGCCAGCAGCCTCTGGGACGAATACAATCAGCCCCAGCATTTT.

The rearrangement joins TRBV27 to TRBJ1-1; no clear D gene. Trimming took 7 bases from V and 8 from J, leaving 11 bases between them. The CDR3 extends over 11 amino acids. Germline V gene lookup returns CDR1 MNHEY and CDR2 SMNVEV (reference sequence). For the CDR3, the DNA is TGTGCCAGCACCCTAGGAAGGGAAGCTTTCTTT. Protein sequence: CASTLGREAFF.

This chain links TRBV6-5 with TRBJ2-3; D gene uncertain. The germline V gene encodes CDR1 MNHEY and CDR2 SVGAGI. V gave up 0 bases and J gave up 6 bases, with 7 bases separating them. The CDR3 consists of 13 residues. The CDR3 region is CASSYSVADTQYF. CDR3 nucleotides: TGTGCCAGCAGTTACTCTGTCGCGGATACGCAGTATTTT.

The rearrangement joins TRBV9 to TRBJ2-1, with 8 bases that match TRBD2. The CDR3 loop spans 14 amino acids. Germline assignment: CDR1 SGDLS and CDR2 YYNGEE. J lost 6 bases, V lost 2 bases, and 4 bases had no gene match. CDR3 sequence reads: CASSVAGGPNEQFF. In nucleotides, the CDR3 is TGTGCCAGCAGCGTGGCGGGAGGCCCCAATGAGCAGTTCTTC.

This rearrangement joins TRBV6-1 to TRBJ1-5, with D possibly TRBD1 on 6 matching bases. There are 18 residues in the CDR3. Per germline, CDR1 MNHNS and CDR2 SASEGT. V lost 1 base, J lost 5 bases, and 21 bases lay in between. CDR3: CASSEGLAGHGPYQPQHF. The CDR3 DNA follows: TGTGCCAGCAGTGAAGGGTTGGCGGGACACGGTCCCTATCAGCCCCAGCATTTT.